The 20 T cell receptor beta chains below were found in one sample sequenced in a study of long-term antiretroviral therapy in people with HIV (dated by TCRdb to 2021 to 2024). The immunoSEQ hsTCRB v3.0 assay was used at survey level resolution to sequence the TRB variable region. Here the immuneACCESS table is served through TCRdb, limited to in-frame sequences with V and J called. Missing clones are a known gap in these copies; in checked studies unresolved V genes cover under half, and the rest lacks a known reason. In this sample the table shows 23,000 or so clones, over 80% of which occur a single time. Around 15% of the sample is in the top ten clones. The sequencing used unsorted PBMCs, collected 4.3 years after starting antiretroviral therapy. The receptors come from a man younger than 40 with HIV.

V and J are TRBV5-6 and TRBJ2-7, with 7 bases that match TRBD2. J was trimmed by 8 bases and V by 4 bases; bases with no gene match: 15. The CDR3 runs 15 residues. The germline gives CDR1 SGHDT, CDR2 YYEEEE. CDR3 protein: CASSPRGLLTIQQYF. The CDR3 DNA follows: TGTGCCAGCAGCCCAAGGGGACTACTAACTATTCAGCAGTACTTC.

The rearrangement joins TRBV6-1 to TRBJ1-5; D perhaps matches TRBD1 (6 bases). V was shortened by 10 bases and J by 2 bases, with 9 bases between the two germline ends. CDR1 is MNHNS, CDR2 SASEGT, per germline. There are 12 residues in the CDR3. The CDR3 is CATQGGNQPQHF. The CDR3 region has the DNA TGTGCCACACAGGGAGGCAATCAGCCCCAGCATTTT.

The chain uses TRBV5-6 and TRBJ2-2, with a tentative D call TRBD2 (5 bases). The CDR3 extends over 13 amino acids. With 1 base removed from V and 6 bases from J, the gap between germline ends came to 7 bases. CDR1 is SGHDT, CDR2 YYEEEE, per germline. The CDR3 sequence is CASSLPRAGELFF. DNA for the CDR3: TGTGCCAGCAGCTTGCCGAGGGCCGGGGAGCTGTTTTTT.

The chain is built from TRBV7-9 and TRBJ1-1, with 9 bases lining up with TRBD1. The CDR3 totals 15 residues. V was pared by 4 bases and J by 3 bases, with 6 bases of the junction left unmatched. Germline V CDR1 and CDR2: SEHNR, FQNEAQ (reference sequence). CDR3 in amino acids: CASSSGTGMDTEAFF. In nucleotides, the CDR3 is TGTGCCAGCAGCTCCGGGACAGGGATGGACACTGAAGCTTTCTTT.

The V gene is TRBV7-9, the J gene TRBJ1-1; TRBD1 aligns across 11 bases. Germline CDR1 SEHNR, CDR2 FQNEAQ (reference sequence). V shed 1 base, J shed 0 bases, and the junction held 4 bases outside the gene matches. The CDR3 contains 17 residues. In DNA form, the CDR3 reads TGTGCCAGCAGCTTAGGGGACAGGGGGGGAATGAACACTGAAGCTTTCTTT. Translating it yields CASSLGDRGGMNTEAFF.

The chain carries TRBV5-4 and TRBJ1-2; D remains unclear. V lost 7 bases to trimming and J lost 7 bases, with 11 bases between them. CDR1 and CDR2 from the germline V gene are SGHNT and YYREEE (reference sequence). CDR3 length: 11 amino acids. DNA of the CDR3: TGTGCCAGCGGACGAGAGCGTGGCTACACCTTC. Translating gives CASGRERGYTF.

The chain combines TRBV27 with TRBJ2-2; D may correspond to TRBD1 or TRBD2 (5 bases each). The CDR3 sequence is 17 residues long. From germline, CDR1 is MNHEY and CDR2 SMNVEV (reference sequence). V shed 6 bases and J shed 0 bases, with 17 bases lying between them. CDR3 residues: CASRLRLGTTNTGELFF. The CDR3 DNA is TGTGCCAGCAGATTACGCCTCGGGACGACGAACACCGGGGAGCTGTTTTTT.

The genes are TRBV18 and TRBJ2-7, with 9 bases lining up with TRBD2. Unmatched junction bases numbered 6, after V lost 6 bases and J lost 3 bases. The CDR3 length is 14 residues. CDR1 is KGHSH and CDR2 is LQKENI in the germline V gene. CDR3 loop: CASSFSGRSYEQYF. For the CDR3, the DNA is TGTGCCAGCTCCTTTAGCGGGAGAAGCTACGAGCAGTACTTC.

The CDR3 loop reads CASSATGDGRYEQYF. The CDR3 region has the DNA TGTGCCAGTAGTGCAACTGGGGACGGCCGATACGAGCAGTACTTC. The V call is TRBV19, the J call TRBJ2-7; D may correspond to TRBD1 or TRBD2 (5 bases each). V gave up 5 bases and J gave up 4 bases, with 18 bases separating them. This CDR3 contains 15 residues. Germline CDR1 reads LNHDA; CDR2 reads SQIVND (reference sequence).

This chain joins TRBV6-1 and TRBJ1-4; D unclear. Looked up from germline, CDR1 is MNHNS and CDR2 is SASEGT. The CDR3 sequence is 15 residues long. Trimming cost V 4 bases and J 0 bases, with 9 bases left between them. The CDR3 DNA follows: TGTGCCAGCAGTGGAACAGAAGCAACTAATGAAAAACTGTTTTTT. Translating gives CASSGTEATNEKLFF.

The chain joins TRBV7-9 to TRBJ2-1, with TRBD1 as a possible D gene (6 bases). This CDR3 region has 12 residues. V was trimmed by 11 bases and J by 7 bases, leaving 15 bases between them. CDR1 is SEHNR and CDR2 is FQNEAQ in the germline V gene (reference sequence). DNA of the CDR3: TGTGCCGGAACAGGGATGGGTAATGAGCAGTTCTTC. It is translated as CAGTGMGNEQFF. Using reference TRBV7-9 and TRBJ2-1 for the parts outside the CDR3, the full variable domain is DTGVSQNPRHKITKRGQNVTFRCDPISEHNRLYWYRQTLGQGPEFLTYFQNEAQLEKSRLLSDRFSAERPKGSFSTLEIQRTEQGDSAMYLCAGTGMGNEQFFGPGTRLTVL.

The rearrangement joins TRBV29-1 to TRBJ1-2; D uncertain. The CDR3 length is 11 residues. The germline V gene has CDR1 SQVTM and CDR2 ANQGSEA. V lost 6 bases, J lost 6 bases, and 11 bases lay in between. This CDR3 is CSVQDLDGYTF. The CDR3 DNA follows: TGCAGCGTCCAGGATTTAGATGGCTACACCTTC.

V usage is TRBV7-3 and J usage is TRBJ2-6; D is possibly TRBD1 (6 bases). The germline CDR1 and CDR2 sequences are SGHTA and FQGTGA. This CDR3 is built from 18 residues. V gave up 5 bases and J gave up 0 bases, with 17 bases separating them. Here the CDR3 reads CASSPRQAPHSGANVLTF. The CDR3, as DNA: TGTGCCAGCAGCCCCCGACAGGCGCCCCACTCTGGGGCCAACGTCCTGACTTTC.

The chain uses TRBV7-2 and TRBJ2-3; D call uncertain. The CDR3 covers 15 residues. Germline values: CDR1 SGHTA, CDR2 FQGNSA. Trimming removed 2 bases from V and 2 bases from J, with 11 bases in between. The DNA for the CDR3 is TGTGCCAGCAGCTTAAGACTCGCCTACACAGATACGCAGTATTTT. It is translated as CASSLRLAYTDTQYF.

CDR3 coding DNA: TGTGCCAGCAGCTTAGATTCGGCGGGGGGTAGAAATGAGCAGTTCTTC. Protein: CASSLDSAGGRNEQFF. The gene calls are TRBV7-8 and TRBJ2-1; TRBD2 agrees at 8 bases. The germline CDR1 and CDR2 sequences are SGHVS and FQNEAQ. Germline trimming cut 1 base from V and 7 bases from J; bases unmatched to any gene: 9. The CDR3 covers 16 residues.

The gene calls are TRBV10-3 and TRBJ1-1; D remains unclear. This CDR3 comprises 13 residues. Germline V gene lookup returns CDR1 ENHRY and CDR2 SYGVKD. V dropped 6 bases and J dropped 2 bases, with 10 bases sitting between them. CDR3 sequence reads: CAIRSTANTEAFF. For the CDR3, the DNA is TGTGCCATCAGAAGTACAGCAAACACTGAAGCTTTCTTT.

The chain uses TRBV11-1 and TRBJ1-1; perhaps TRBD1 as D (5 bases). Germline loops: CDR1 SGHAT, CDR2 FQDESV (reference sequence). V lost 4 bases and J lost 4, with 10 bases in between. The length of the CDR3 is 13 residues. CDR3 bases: TGTGCCAGCAGCTCGGGACCGGGCACTGAAGCTTTCTTT. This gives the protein CASSSGPGTEAFF.

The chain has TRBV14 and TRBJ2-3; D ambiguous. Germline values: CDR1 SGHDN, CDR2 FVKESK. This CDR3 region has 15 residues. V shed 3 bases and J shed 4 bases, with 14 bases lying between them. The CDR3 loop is CASSQIGGLADTQYF. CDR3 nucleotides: TGTGCCAGCAGCCAGATCGGTGGTCTGGCAGATACGCAGTATTTT.

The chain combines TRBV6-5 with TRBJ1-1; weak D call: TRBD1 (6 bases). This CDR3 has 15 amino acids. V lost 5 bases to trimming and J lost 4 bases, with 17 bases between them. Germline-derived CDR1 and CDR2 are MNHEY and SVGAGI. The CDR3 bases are TGTGCCAGCAGTACATCCGGGGGGCGGAGCACTGAAGCTTTCTTT. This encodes CASSTSGGRSTEAFF.

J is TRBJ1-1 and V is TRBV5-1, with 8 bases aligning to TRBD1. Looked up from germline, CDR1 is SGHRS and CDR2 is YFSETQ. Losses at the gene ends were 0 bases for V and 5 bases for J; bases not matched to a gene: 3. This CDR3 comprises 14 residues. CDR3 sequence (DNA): TGCGCCAGCAGCTTGGGGACAGGGCAAACTGAAGCTTTCTTT. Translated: CASSLGTGQTEAFF.